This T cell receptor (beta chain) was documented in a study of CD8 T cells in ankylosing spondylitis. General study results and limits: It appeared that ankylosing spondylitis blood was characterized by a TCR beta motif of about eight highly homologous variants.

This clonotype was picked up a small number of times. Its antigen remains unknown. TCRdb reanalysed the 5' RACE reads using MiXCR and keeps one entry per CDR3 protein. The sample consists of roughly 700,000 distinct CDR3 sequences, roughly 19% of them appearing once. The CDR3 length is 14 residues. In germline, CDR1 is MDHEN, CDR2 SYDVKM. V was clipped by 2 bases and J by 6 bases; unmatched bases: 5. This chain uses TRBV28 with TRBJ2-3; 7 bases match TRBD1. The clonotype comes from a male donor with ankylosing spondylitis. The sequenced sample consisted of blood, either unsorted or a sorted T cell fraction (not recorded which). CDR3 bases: TGTGCCAGCAGTTTAATAGGGGGCTCGGATACGCAGTATTTT. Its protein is CASSLIGGSDTQYF.